Below are 23 T cell receptor beta chains sequenced from a single sample in a study of T cells in Graves' hyperthyroidism and ophthalmopathy (dated 2019 in TCRdb). To prepare the library, multiplex PCR was applied. The instrument was an Illumina HiSeq 2000. TCR beta CDR3 regions were amplified from RNA transcripts. For the first round of RT-PCR on the TCR CDR3, the HTBI primer set was used together with the Qiagen OneStep RT-PCR kit. In TCRdb, the public reads were trimmed at Q25 with fastp and aligned with MiXCR, with productive beta chains retained. CDR3 protein duplicates are merged, each entry listing the most common genes and DNA. This sample lists hundreds of thousands of distinct CDR3 sequences; 40% to 55% were detected once. The ten biggest clones cover less than 8.5% of the sample. Sequencing used peripheral blood or thyroid tissue (not recorded which). These receptors came from an adult man with Graves' disease, either hyperthyroidism or ophthalmopathy (not recorded which).

The V gene is TRBV19, the J gene TRBJ1-2, with 9 bases lining up with TRBD1. CDR1 LNHDA and CDR2 SQIVND come from the germline V gene (reference sequence). The CDR3 has 15 residues. J was trimmed by 4 bases and V by 5 bases; bases with no gene match: 8. The CDR3 DNA reads as TGTGCCAGTAGTCCGCGGACAGGGGCGAGCTATGGCTACACCTTC. This gives the protein CASSPRTGASYGYTF.

V is TRBV2 and J is TRBJ1-3; TRBD1 agrees at 10 bases. Looked up from germline, CDR1 is SNHLY and CDR2 is FYNNEI. V lost 4 bases, J lost 5 bases, and 8 bases stayed unmatched. The CDR3 length is 16 residues. CDR3 in amino acids: CASSGQGAKDRNTIYF. In DNA form, the CDR3 reads TGTGCCAGCAGTGGACAGGGGGCGAAGGATAGAAACACCATATATTTT.

This rearrangement joins TRBV2 to TRBJ1-6; the match to TRBD1 covers 8 bases. After removal of 4 bases from V and 11 bases from J, the junction contained 4 bases not matched to a gene. Germline loops: CDR1 SNHLY, CDR2 FYNNEI. The CDR3 loop spans 13 amino acids. The CDR3 DNA follows: TGTGCCAGCAGTGGACAGGGGAGGCCACCCCTCCACTTT. It yields the protein CASSGQGRPPLHF.

This clonotype was counted at least ten times. V and J are TRBV11-2 and TRBJ1-1, with TRBD1 as a possible D gene (6 bases). V was pared by 5 bases and J by 0 bases, with 16 bases between. This CDR3 is built from 16 residues. CDR1 and CDR2 from the germline V gene are SGHAT and FQNNGV. The chain's CDR3 is CASSRGRGHMNTEAFF. The CDR3 nucleotides read TGTGCCAGCAGCCGTGGTAGGGGACACATGAACACTGAAGCTTTCTTT.

The table lists this clonotype with many counts. The V call is TRBV7-8, the J call TRBJ2-7, with 15 bases that match TRBD2. CDR1 is SGHVS, CDR2 FQNEAQ, per germline. The ends lost 5 bases at V and 7 bases at J; junction bases unmatched: 6. The CDR3 totals 15 residues. The CDR3: CASSEGLAGGGEQYF. The CDR3 region has the DNA TGTGCCAGCAGCGAAGGACTAGCGGGAGGGGGGGAGCAGTACTTC.

V and J are TRBV6-1 and TRBJ1-6, with TRBD1 as a possible D gene (6 bases). V shed 5 bases and J shed 7 bases, with 12 bases lying between them. Germline CDR1 is MNHNS and CDR2 is SASEGT. This CDR3 is 14 amino acids long. CDR3 sequence reads: CASSPTGRNSPLHF. The CDR3 coding sequence is TGTGCCAGCAGTCCGACAGGCCGGAATTCACCCCTCCACTTT.

This chain uses TRBV19 with TRBJ2-7, with 7 positions matching TRBD2. V lost 5 bases to trimming and J lost 2 bases; unmatched junction nucleotides: 12. Looked up from germline, CDR1 is LNHDA and CDR2 is SQIVND (reference sequence). This CDR3 contains 16 residues. CDR3 sequence (DNA): TGTGCCAGTAGTCCCCGAGGGGTAGCGGGCGCCTACGAGCAGTACTTC. Translating gives CASSPRGVAGAYEQYF.

This clonotype was found a few times. V usage is TRBV12-3 or TRBV12-4 and J usage is TRBJ1-2; D is possibly TRBD1 (5 bases). The CDR3 consists of 12 residues. V lost 6 bases, J lost 6 bases, and 11 bases lay in between. DNA of the CDR3: TGTGCCAGCAGGTGGGGGGTGCATGGCTACACCTTC. Translation: CASRWGVHGYTF.

This clonotype was seen only a few times. V and J are TRBV5-6 and TRBJ1-2; perhaps TRBD1 as D (5 bases). The CDR3 runs 15 residues. Germline CDR1 and CDR2: SGHDT and YYEEEE. V was clipped by 1 base and J by 0 bases, with 10 bases between them. The CDR3 DNA reads TGTGCCAGCAGCTTGCCGGGACCGACTAACTATGGCTACACCTTC. Translating it yields CASSLPGPTNYGYTF.

The chain combines TRBV15 with TRBJ2-5; 11 positions agree with TRBD2. The CDR3 consists of 19 residues. V shed 5 bases and J 0 bases; nucleotides not matched to a gene: 14. The germline V gene has CDR1 LNHNV and CDR2 YYDKDF (reference sequence). CDR3 sequence: CATSPLPGTSGSYQETQYF. The CDR3 DNA reads as TGTGCCACCAGCCCCCTCCCCGGGACTAGCGGATCGTACCAAGAGACCCAGTACTTC.

The chain is built from TRBV29-1 and TRBJ2-7; 7 bases agree with TRBD1. The J call is in doubt because the DNA end fits TRBJ2-5 better. The CDR3 is 13 amino acids. The V gene's germline CDR1 is SQVTM and CDR2 ANQGSEA. The CDR3 region is CSVEPGGPETQYF. The CDR3 bases are TGCAGCGTGGAGCCAGGGGGTCCAGAGACCCAGTACTTC.

V usage is TRBV20-1 and J usage is TRBJ2-7; 8 bases are a match to TRBD1. The CDR3 spans 14 residues. Germline CDR1 is DFQATT and CDR2 is SNEGSKA (reference sequence). After removal of 3 bases from V and 3 bases from J, the junction contained 7 bases not matched to a gene. CDR3 loop: CSASPLDRDYEQYF. CDR3 coding DNA: TGCAGTGCTAGCCCTCTGGACAGGGACTACGAGCAGTACTTC.

This clonotype was recorded many times. The J gene is TRBJ1-3, the V gene TRBV7-8, with no clear D. V lost 4 bases to trimming and J lost 0 bases, with 7 bases between them. Germline values: CDR1 SGHVS, CDR2 FQNEAQ. This CDR3 region has 14 residues. CDR3 sequence: CASSSQASGNTIYF. CDR3 coding DNA: TGTGCCAGCAGCTCACAAGCCTCTGGAAACACCATATATTTT.

For this clonotype: A much more abundant neighbour one base away suggests this may be a read error. The chain employs TRBV11-2 and TRBJ2-5; 9 bases agree with TRBD1. In germline, CDR1 is SGHAT, CDR2 FQNNGV. The CDR3 totals 13 residues. The V and J ends lost 5 bases and 6 bases, in that order; junction bases with no gene match: 4. The CDR3 region has the DNA TGTGCCAGCAGCCGAGGGACAGGGCAGACCCAGTACTTC. Translated, it gives CASSRGTGQTQYF. Using reference TRBV11-2 and TRBJ2-5 for the parts outside the CDR3, the full variable domain is EAGVAQSPRYKIIEKRQSVAFWCNPISGHATLYWYQQILGQGPKLLIQFQNNGVVDDSQLPKDRFSAERLKGVDSTLKIQPAKLEDSAVYLCASSRGTGQTQYFGPGTRLLVL.

This clonotype was seen at least ten times. The rearrangement joins TRBV29-1 to TRBJ2-7, with a weak D call TRBD1 (8 bases). Trimming took off 2 bases at V and 4 bases at J, with 18 bases between the two ends. The germline V gene has CDR1 SQVTM and CDR2 ANQGSEA. CDR3 length: 15 residues. CDR3 in DNA: TGCAGCGTTGAAAACTTAGGACAGGGAGGGTACGAGCAGTACTTC. Amino acids: CSVENLGQGGYEQYF.

This clonotype was recorded many times. The rearrangement links TRBV29-1 to TRBJ2-7; 9 nucleotides line up with TRBD1. Germline CDR1 reads SQVTM; CDR2 reads ANQGSEA. With 3 bases clipped from V and 6 bases from J, the junction kept 6 bases outside the gene matches. The CDR3 extends over 13 amino acids. This chain's CDR3 is CSVEGTGKSEQYF. CDR3 nucleotides: TGCAGCGTTGAGGGGACAGGGAAGAGCGAGCAGTACTTC.

CDR3 DNA: TGTGCCAGCAGCTGGGGCAACTACGAGCAGTACTTC. Its protein is CASSWGNYEQYF. The chain recombines TRBV7-9 with TRBJ2-7; maybe TRBD1 (5 bases). Between the trimmed V and J ends, which lost 4 bases and 3 bases, there was a span of 7 bases. This CDR3 contains 12 residues. From germline, CDR1 is SEHNR and CDR2 FQNEAQ (reference sequence). Together with reference TRBV7-9 and TRBJ2-7, the CDR3 gives the full variable domain: DTGVSQNPRHKITKRGQNVTFRCDPISEHNRLYWYRQTLGQGPEFLTYFQNEAQLEKSRLLSDRFSAERPKGSFSTLEIQRTEQGDSAMYLCASSWGNYEQYFGPGTRLTVT.

This clonotype was seen repeatedly, ten times or more. In DNA form, the CDR3 reads TGTGCCAGCAGCTTATCCCCGCGCCAAGAGACCCAGTACTTC. It encodes CASSLSPRQETQYF. The rearrangement links TRBV7-9 to TRBJ2-5; D gene ambiguous. Per the germline V gene, CDR1 is SEHNR and CDR2 is FQNEAQ (reference sequence). The V and J ends lost 2 bases and 1 base respectively, with 8 bases between them. CDR3 size: 14 residues. The full variable domain, with the rest looked up from reference TRBV7-9 and TRBJ2-5, is DTGVSQNPRHKITKRGQNVTFRCDPISEHNRLYWYRQTLGQGPEFLTYFQNEAQLEKSRLLSDRFSAERPKGSFSTLEIQRTEQGDSAMYLCASSLSPRQETQYFGPGTRLLVL.

In its sample, this clonotype was seen many times. The chain uses TRBV29-1 and TRBJ1-3; D unclear. The CDR3 is 11 amino acids. Germline CDR1 SQVTM, CDR2 ANQGSEA. Between the trimmed V and J ends, which lost 3 bases and 4 bases, there was a span of 4 bases. The CDR3 is CSVDWGNTIYF. Here the CDR3 DNA reads TGCAGCGTTGACTGGGGAAACACCATATATTTT.

The J gene is TRBJ1-1, the V gene TRBV7-9, with TRBD1 as a possible D gene (5 bases). Germline assignment: CDR1 SEHNR and CDR2 FQNEAQ (reference sequence). This CDR3 is 13 amino acids long. V was shortened by 4 bases and J by 4 bases, with 10 bases between the two germline ends. The CDR3 region is CASSSGLATEAFF. In DNA, the CDR3 is TGTGCCAGCAGCTCGGGGCTGGCCACTGAAGCTTTCTTT.

This chain uses TRBV9 with TRBJ1-1, with 7 nucleotides matching TRBD1. The V gene end was trimmed by 4 bases and the J gene end by 5 bases; junction bases not matched to a gene: 17. This CDR3 has 17 residues. In germline, CDR1 is SGDLS, CDR2 YYNGEE. CDR3 sequence: CASSPRGKGGAGTEAFF. The CDR3 coding sequence is TGTGCCAGCAGCCCTCGGGGGAAAGGGGGCGCAGGGACTGAAGCTTTCTTT.

This clonotype was recorded many times. V usage is TRBV7-2 and J usage is TRBJ2-7; the D gene is possibly TRBD1 (6 bases). Germline lookup yields CDR1 SGHTA and CDR2 FQGNSA. Trimming cost V 5 bases and J 7 bases, with 15 bases left between them. The CDR3 has 13 residues. CDR3 amino acids: CASSQQGRDEQYF. The CDR3, as DNA: TGTGCCAGCAGCCAACAGGGTAGGGATGAGCAGTACTTC.

The table lists this clonotype with many counts. The V call is TRBV29-1, the J call TRBJ1-2; TRBD1 matches at 8 bases. J lost 0 bases, V lost 4 bases, and 4 bases had no gene match. The CDR3 has 14 amino acids. Per germline, CDR1 SQVTM and CDR2 ANQGSEA. Here the CDR3 DNA reads TGCAGCGTTGCACAGGGGGTTTCTAACTATGGCTACACCTTC. Protein: CSVAQGVSNYGYTF.